The sample holds a few counts of the clone carrying this T cell receptor beta chain. Both 60 Vbeta primers and 13 Jbeta primers went into the PCR. Measured with immunoSEQ multiplex PCR; TCRdb has only the in-frame clones, and not every one. The sample holds about 170,000 clones; around 84% are singletons and the top ten take 1%. These data belong to a study of cytomegalovirus exposure and HLA in healthy donors. The CDR3 is 15 residues long. J gave up 9 bases and V 1 base, and 5 bases lay outside the gene matches. The germline V gene has CDR1 SGHRS and CDR2 YFSETQ. The source of this sequence is a boy under 10 years old in good health and CMV-seronegative. The chain carries TRBV5-1 and TRBJ2-1; 12 bases map to TRBD1. Sequenced: PBMCs. The CDR3 is CASSLPGQGAGEQFF. The DNA for the CDR3 is TGCGCCAGCAGCTTGCCGGGACAGGGGGCCGGTGAGCAGTTCTTC.